What follows is one TCR beta chain and its context. Its antigen is unidentified. The data were produced by immunoSEQ multiplex PCR, yet TCRdb's version contains in-frame clones alone and is incomplete. The sample has roughly 30,000 clones, about 89% seen once; the top ten hold about 2.9%. The entry originates in a study of T cells in localized non-small cell lung cancer. The germline gives CDR1 SGHTA, CDR2 FQGNSA. The CDR3 has 16 residues. Trimming removed 5 bases from V and 1 base from J; junction bases left unmatched: 6. General observations from the study: Longer overall survival was linked to higher blood T cell density.

Sequencing used peripheral blood, obtained before any cancer treatment. The clonotype was recovered from a female donor over 55 with stage I lung adenocarcinoma. The chain has TRBV7-2 and TRBJ2-2; 8 nucleotides match TRBD2. This CDR3 reads CASSEIAGMNTGELFF. CDR3 bases: TGTGCCAGCAGCGAGATAGCGGGAATGAACACCGGGGAGCTGTTTTTT.